The present entry profiles one T cell receptor beta chain with its context. A primer in the constant region served to generate TCR beta cDNA from 500 ng of total RNA. TCR beta libraries came from three nested multiplex PCR rounds using slightly modified ARM-PCR. For roughly 10 cycles apiece, the opening two PCR rounds ran with TRBV1-TRBV30 forward primers and a C-beta reverse primer. TCRdb re-called the multiplex PCR reads with MiXCR, one entry per CDR3 protein. This sample carries about 200,000 distinct CDR3 sequences, around 60% of them seen once, and the ten largest clones take approximately 7%. The entry originates in a study of tumor-infiltrating lymphocytes in primary liver carcinoma. The ends lost 4 bases at V and 4 bases at J; junction bases unmatched: 6. Germline V lookup: CDR1 SGHDT, CDR2 YYEEEE. The length of the CDR3 is 16 residues. Extraction also yielded germline DNA, while blood RNA was obtained from unsorted whole blood.

The sequence came from a woman aged 55-75 years with primary liver carcinoma and hepatitis B virus infection. Sequencing used peripheral blood. V is TRBV5-6 and J is TRBJ2-2; 11 bases line up with TRBD2. CDR3 sequence reads: CASSDSGRALTGELFF. CDR3 bases: TGTGCCAGCAGCGATAGCGGGAGGGCTCTCACCGGGGAGCTGTTTTTT.